This TCR beta chain was recovered during a study of T cell changes during pregnancy in multiple sclerosis (dated by TCRdb to the late 2010s). For context, the study as a whole: In women with multiple sclerosis, the researchers looked at how the T cell repertoire shifted as pregnancy progressed.

The library was prepared using the immunoSEQ multiplex PCR assay. TCRdb took this table from immuneACCESS and kept in-frame rearrangements with V and J called. Such tables lack part of the clones; where checked against another copy, unresolved V genes explain under half of the gap, and the rest is unexplained. The sample table records about 92,000 clones; 85% to 95% of these occur just once. The ten largest clonotypes hold about 2% of the sample. The CDR3 contains 14 residues, cysteine and phenylalanine counted. Left in the record is the CDR3 DNA by itself, 42 bases read in frame from the first base. Looking up the germline V gene (reference sequence) yields CDR1 SGHNT and CDR2 YYREEE. V is pruned by 4 bases and J by 6 bases, leaving 9 bases of the junction without a gene match. About this clone itself: What this receptor recognizes is not known. The input lacks base qualities; no much larger clone sits a single base away.

The clonotype comes from a female donor with multiple sclerosis, enrolled in a pregnancy study. Recombination joined TRBV5-4 with TRBJ2-7; 8 bases in the junction line up with TRBD2. The input for sequencing was peripheral blood, taken in the third trimester of pregnancy. Here is the DNA: TGTGCCAGCAGCCCCGGACTAGCCGTACCCGAGCAGTACTTC. It codes for CASSPGLAVPEQYF.